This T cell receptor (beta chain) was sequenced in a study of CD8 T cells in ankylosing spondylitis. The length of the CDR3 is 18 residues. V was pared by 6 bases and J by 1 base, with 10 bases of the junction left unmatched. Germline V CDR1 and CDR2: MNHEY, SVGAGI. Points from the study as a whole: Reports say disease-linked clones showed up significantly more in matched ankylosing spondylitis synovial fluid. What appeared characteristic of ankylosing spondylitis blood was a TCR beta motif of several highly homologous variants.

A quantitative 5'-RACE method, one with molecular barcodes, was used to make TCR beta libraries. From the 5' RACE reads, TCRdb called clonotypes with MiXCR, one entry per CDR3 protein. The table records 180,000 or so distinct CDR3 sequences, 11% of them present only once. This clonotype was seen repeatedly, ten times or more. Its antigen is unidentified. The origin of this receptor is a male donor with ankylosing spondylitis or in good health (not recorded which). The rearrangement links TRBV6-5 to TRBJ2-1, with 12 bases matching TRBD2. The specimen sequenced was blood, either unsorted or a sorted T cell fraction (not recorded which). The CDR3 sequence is CASRLLAGGRGSYNEQFF. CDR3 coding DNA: TGTGCCAGCAGGTTACTAGCGGGAGGACGTGGGTCCTACAATGAGCAGTTCTTC.